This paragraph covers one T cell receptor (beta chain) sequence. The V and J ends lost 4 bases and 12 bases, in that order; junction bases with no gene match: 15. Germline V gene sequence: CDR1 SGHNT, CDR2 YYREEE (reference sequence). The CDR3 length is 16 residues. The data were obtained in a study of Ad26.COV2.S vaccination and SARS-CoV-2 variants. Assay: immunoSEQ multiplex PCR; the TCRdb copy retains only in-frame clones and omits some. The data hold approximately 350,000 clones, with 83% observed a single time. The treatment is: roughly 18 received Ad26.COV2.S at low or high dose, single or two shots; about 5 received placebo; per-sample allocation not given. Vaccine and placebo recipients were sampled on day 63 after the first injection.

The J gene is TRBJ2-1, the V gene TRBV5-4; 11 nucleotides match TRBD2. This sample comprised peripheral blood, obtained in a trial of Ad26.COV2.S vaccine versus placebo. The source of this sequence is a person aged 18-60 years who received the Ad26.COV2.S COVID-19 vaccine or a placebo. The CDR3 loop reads CASSARPGTSGGGQFF. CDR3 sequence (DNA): TGTGCCAGCAGCGCCAGGCCTGGGACTAGCGGAGGAGGGCAGTTCTTC.